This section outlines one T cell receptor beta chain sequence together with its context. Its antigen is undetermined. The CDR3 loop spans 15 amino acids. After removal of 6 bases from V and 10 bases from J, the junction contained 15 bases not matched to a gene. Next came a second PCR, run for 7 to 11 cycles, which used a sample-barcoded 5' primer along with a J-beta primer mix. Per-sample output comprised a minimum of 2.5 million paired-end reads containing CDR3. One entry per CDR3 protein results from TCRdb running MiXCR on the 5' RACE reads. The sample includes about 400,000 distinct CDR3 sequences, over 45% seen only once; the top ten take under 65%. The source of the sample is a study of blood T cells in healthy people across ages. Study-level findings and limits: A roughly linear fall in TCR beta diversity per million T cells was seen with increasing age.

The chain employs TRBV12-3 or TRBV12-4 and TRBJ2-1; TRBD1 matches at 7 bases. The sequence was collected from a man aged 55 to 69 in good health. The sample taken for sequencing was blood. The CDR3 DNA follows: TGTGCCAGCAGCTTACCGGGACAGCAACCCGAGGAGCAGTTCTTC. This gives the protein CASSLPGQQPEEQFF.